These 7 T cell receptor beta chains came from one sample sequenced in a study of control samples from healthy donors and cancer patients. The repertoire was sequenced with immunoSEQ multiplex PCR; TCRdb's copy has only in-frame clones and lacks some. The sample carries roughly 18,000 clones, less than 90% recorded once. The sequenced sample consisted of PBMCs. All receptors come from a woman aged 65 to 85 with lung cancer.

This chain links TRBV5-1 with TRBJ2-5; 7 nucleotides agree with TRBD2. The germline CDR1 and CDR2 sequences are SGHRS and YFSETQ. The CDR3 has 16 amino acids. Germline trimming cut 4 bases from V and 0 bases from J; bases unmatched to any gene: 9. The CDR3 protein is CASSAAGDTYQETQYF. CDR3 sequence (DNA): TGCGCCAGCAGCGCGGCGGGAGACACCTACCAAGAGACCCAGTACTTC.

CDR3 sequence reads: CASSLEEGAVEKLFF. Written as DNA, the CDR3 is TGCGCCAGCAGCTTGGAGGAGGGGGCCGTTGAAAAACTGTTTTTT. The chain joins TRBV5-1 to TRBJ1-4, with 7 bases identical to TRBD1. Per the germline V gene, CDR1 is SGHRS and CDR2 is YFSETQ. The CDR3 totals 15 residues. J was trimmed by 7 bases and V by 0 bases; bases with no gene match: 6.

This clone was seen a single time. V and J are TRBV11-2 and TRBJ1-5; perhaps TRBD1 as D (5 bases). Trimming pared 3 bases from V and 3 bases from J, leaving 12 bases between. CDR1 and CDR2 from the germline V gene are SGHAT and FQNNGV. The CDR3 is made up of 15 amino acids. CDR3 nucleotides: TGTGCCAGCAGCTTCGGTCCAGGGCCCAATCAGCCCCAGCATTTT. As protein: CASSFGPGPNQPQHF.

This clone was found once. The chain links TRBV19 to TRBJ2-1, with TRBD2 identical over 10 bases. The V gene end was trimmed by 3 bases and the J gene end by 9 bases; junction bases not matched to a gene: 8. Germline values: CDR1 LNHDA, CDR2 SQIVND (reference sequence). The CDR3 extends over 15 amino acids. The CDR3 nucleotides read TGTGCCAGTAGTATCGTGGGTCTAGCGGGAGTTGAGCAGTTCTTC. Protein sequence: CASSIVGLAGVEQFF.

This chain links TRBV29-1 with TRBJ1-1; 7 bases line up with TRBD1. Trimming at V came to 4 bases and at J to 1 base, leaving 6 bases not matched to a gene. The CDR3 is 14 amino acids. The germline V gene has CDR1 SQVTM and CDR2 ANQGSEA. The CDR3: CSVGRGLENTEAFF. DNA of the CDR3: TGCAGCGTTGGGAGGGGGCTGGAGAACACTGAAGCTTTCTTT.

As concerns this clone: Additional DNA sequences in this sample encode the identical CDR3. The chain joins TRBV6-5 to TRBJ1-1, with 9 nucleotides matching TRBD1. The germline V gene has CDR1 MNHEY and CDR2 SVGAGI. V dropped 6 bases and J dropped 4; count of bases not matched to a gene: 3. The CDR3 spans 13 residues. The CDR3 loop reads CASSLQGATEAFF. As DNA, the CDR3 is TGTGCCAGCAGCCTACAGGGGGCCACTGAAGCTTTCTTT.

CDR3 amino acids: CASSLRREQHEQYF. In DNA, the CDR3 is TGCGCCAGCAGCTTGCGGCGGGAGCAGCACGAGCAGTACTTC. The chain employs TRBV5-1 and TRBJ2-7; 7 nucleotides align to TRBD2. This CDR3 region has 14 residues. CDR1 SGHRS and CDR2 YFSETQ come from the germline V gene. J lost 5 bases, V lost 1 base, and 6 bases had no gene match.